Sequencing of this T cell receptor (beta chain) was carried out in a study of blood T cell repertoires in COVID-19. For the study at large: The United States, Italy and Spain supplied acute and convalescent COVID-19 samples.

After removal of 6 bases from V and 3 bases from J, the junction contained 9 bases not matched to a gene. CDR1 is KGHSH, CDR2 LQKENI, per germline. CDR3 length: 15 amino acids. How the authors handled the data: Nucleated cell counts were estimated from reference gene primer amplification. Generated by immunoSEQ multiplex PCR, the TCRdb table keeps only in-frame clones and is missing some. V, J and clone size were drawn from that table, and D and trimming were deduced from the DNA. The sample records a few hundred thousand clones, about 80% being singletons. This TCR was sampled from a human donor with acute or convalescent COVID-19. The donor label of this sample is uncertain. The specimen sequenced was peripheral blood. The rearrangement joins TRBV18 to TRBJ1-1; 8 positions match TRBD1. DNA of the CDR3: TGTGCCAGCTCTCCGTCGACAGGGGTATACACTGAAGCTTTCTTT. Its protein is CASSPSTGVYTEAFF.